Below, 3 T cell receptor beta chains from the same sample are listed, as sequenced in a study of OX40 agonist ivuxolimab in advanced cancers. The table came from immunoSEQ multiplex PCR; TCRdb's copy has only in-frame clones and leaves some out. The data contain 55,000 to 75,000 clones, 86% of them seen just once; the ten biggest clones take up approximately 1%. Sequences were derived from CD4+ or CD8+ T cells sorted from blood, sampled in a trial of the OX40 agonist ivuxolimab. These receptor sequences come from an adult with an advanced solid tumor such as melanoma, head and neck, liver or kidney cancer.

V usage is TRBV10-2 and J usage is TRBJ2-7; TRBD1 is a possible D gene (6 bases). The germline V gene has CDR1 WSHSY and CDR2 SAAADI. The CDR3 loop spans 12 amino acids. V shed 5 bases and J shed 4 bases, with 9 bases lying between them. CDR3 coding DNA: TGCGCCAGCAGTTTGGACAGTTACGAGCAGTACTTC. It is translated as CASSLDSYEQYF.

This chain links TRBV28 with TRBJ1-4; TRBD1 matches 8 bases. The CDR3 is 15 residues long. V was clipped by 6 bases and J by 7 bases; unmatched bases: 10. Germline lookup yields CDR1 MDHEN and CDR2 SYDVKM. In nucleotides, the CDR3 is TGTGCCAGCAGCACGTCGGGACAGGCGCGTGAAAAACTGTTTTTT. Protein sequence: CASSTSGQAREKLFF.

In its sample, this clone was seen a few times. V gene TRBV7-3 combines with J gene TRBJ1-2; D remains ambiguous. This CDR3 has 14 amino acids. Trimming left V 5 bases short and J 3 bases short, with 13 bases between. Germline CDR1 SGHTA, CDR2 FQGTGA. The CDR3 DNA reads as TGTGCCAGCAGCAAAACGGGATTTGACTATGGCTACACCTTC. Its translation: CASSKTGFDYGYTF.